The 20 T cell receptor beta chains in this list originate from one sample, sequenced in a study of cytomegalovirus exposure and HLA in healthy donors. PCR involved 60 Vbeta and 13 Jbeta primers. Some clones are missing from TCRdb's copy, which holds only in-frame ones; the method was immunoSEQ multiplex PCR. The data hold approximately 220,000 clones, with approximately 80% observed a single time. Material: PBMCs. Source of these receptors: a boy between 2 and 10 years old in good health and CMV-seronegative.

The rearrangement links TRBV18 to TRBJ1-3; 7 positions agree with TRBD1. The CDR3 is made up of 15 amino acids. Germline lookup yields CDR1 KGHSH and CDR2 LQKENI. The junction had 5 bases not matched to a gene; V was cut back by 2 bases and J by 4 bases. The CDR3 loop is CASSPDRAEGNTIYF. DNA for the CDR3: TGTGCCAGCTCACCAGACAGGGCAGAGGGAAACACCATATATTTT.

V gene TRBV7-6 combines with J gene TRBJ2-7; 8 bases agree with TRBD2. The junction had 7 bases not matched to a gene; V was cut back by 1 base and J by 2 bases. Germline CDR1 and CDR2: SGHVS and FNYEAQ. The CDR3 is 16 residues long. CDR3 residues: CASSLVASGGPYEQYF. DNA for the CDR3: TGTGCCAGCAGCTTAGTAGCCTCGGGGGGGCCCTACGAGCAGTACTTC.

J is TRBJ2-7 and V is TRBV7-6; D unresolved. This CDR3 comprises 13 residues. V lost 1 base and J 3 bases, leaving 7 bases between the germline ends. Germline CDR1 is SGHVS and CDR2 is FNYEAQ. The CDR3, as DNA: TGTGCCAGCAGCTTAGACGGAGACTACGAGCAGTACTTC. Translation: CASSLDGDYEQYF.

The CDR3 DNA reads as TGCGCCAGCAGCCCGTTTTCTCTGGGCGGCACAGATACGCAGTATTTT. Translating it yields CASSPFSLGGTDTQYF. The rearrangement links TRBV4-1 to TRBJ2-3; D is unclear. The CDR3 contains 16 residues. Trimming shortened V by 4 bases and J by 1 base, and 15 bases separated the two germline ends. Germline values: CDR1 MGHRA, CDR2 YSYEKL.

The CDR3 DNA follows: TGTGCCAGCAGCTTGGGACTAGAAAGACATGAGCAGTTCTTC. Translating it yields CASSLGLERHEQFF. The chain carries TRBV5-4 and TRBJ2-1, with a tentative D call TRBD2 (6 bases). Germline V CDR1 and CDR2: SGHNT, YYREEE (reference sequence). There are 14 residues in the CDR3. The V end lost 0 bases, the J end lost 8 bases, and 12 bases lay between the germline ends. Together with reference TRBV5-4 and TRBJ2-1, the CDR3 gives the full variable domain: ETGVTQSPTHLIKTRGQQVTLRCSSQSGHNTVSWYQQALGQGPQFIFQYYREEENGRGNFPPRFSGLQFPNYSSELNVNALELDDSALYLCASSLGLERHEQFFGPGTRLTVL.

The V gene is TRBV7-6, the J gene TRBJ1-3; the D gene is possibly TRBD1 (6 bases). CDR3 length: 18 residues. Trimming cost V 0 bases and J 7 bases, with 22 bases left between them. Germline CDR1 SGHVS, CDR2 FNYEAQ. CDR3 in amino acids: CASSLARGGQGRWNTIYF. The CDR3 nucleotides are TGTGCCAGCAGCTTAGCTCGGGGGGGCCAGGGTCGTTGGAACACCATATATTTT. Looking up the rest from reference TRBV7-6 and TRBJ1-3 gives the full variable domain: GAGVSQSPRYKVTKRGQDVALRCDPISGHVSLYWYRQALGQGPEFLTYFNYEAQQDKSGLPNDRFSAERPEGSISTLTIQRTEQRDSAMYRCASSLARGGQGRWNTIYFGEGSWLTVV.

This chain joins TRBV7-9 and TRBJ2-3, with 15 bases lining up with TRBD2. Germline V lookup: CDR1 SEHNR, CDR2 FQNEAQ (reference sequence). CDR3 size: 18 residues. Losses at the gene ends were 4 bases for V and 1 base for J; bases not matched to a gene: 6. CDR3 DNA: TGTGCCAGCAGCTCGGGACTAGCGGGAGGATTTCGCACAGATACGCAGTATTTT. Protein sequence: CASSSGLAGGFRTDTQYF.

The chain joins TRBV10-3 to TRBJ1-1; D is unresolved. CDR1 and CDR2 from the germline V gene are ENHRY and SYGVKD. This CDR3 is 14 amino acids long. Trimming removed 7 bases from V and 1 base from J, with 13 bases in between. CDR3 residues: CAIKVPGSNTEAFF. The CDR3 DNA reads TGTGCCATCAAGGTCCCGGGATCGAACACTGAAGCTTTCTTT.

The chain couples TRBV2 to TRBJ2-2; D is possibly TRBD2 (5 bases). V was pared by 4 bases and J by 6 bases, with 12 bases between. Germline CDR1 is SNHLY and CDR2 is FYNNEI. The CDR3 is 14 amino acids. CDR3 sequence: CASSVAGGSGELFF. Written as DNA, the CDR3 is TGTGCCAGCAGTGTGGCGGGCGGGTCCGGGGAGCTGTTTTTT. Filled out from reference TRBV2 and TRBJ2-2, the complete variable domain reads EPEVTQTPSHQVTQMGQEVILRCVPISNHLYFYWYRQILGQKVEFLVSFYNNEISEKSEIFDDQFSVERPDGSNFTLKIRSTKLEDSAMYFCASSVAGGSGELFFGEGSRLTVL.

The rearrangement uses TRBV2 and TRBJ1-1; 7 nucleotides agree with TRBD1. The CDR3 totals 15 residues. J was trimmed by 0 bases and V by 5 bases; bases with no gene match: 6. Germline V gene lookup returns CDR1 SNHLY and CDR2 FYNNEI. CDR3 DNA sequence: TGTGCCAGCAGTTTGGGGACAGAAATGAACACTGAAGCTTTCTTT. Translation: CASSLGTEMNTEAFF.

The CDR3 coding sequence is TGTGCCAGCGCTTTAAGGCGTCGGGGCACTGAAGCTTTCTTT. This translates into CASALRRRGTEAFF. This chain links TRBV27 with TRBJ1-1, with D unresolved. Germline loops: CDR1 MNHEY, CDR2 SMNVEV (reference sequence). The CDR3 loop spans 14 amino acids. V was shortened by 8 bases and J by 4 bases, with 17 bases between the two germline ends.

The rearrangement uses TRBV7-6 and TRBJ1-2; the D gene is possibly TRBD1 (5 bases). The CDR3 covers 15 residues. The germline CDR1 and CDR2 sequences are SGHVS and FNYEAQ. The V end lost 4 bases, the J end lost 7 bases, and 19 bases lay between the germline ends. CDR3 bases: TGTGCCAGCAGCTCTTTCCTCGAAGGGGATAGTGGCTACACCTTC. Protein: CASSSFLEGDSGYTF.

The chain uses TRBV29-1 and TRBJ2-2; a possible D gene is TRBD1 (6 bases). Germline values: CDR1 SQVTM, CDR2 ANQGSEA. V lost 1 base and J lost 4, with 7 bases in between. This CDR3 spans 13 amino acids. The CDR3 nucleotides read TGCAGCGTTGAAGGGGGGCGCACCGGGGAGCTGTTTTTT. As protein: CSVEGGRTGELFF.

CDR3: CASSLAGHNEQFF. The CDR3 DNA reads as TGCGCCAGCAGCTTGGCAGGCCACAATGAGCAGTTCTTC. The chain combines TRBV5-1 with TRBJ2-1; D ambiguous. V was pared by 0 bases and J by 5 bases, with 6 bases between. Germline V gene lookup returns CDR1 SGHRS and CDR2 YFSETQ. The CDR3 loop spans 13 amino acids.

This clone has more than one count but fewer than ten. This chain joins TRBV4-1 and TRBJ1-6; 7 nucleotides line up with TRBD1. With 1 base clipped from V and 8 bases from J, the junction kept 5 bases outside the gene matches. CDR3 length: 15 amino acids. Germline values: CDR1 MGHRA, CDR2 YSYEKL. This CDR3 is CASSQADRDDSPLHF. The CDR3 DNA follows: TGCGCCAGCAGCCAAGCCGACAGGGACGATTCACCCCTCCACTTT.

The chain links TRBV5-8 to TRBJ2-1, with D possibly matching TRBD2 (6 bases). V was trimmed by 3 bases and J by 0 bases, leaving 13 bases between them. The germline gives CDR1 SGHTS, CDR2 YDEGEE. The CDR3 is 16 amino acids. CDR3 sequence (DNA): TGTGCCAGCAGCTGGGACTTTCAGAGCTCCTACAATGAGCAGTTCTTC. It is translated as CASSWDFQSSYNEQFF.

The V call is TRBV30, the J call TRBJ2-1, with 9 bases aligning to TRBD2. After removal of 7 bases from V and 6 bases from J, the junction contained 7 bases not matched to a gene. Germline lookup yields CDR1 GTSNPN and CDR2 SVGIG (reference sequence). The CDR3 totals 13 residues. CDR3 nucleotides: TGTGCCTTTGAGCGGGGGGCGGGCAATGAGCAGTTCTTC. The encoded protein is CAFERGAGNEQFF.

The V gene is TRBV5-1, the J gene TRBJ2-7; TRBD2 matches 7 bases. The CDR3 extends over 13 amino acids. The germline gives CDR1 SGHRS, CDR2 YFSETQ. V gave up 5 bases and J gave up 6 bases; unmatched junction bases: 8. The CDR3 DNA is TGCGCCAGCAGACTTGAGCGGGACGGCGAGCAGTACTTC. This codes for CASRLERDGEQYF.

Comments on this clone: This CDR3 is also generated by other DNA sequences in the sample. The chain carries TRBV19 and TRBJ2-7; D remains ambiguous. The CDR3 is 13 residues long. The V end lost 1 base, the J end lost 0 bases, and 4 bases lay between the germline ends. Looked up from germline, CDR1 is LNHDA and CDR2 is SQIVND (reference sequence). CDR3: CASSIGSSYEQYF. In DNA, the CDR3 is TGTGCCAGTAGTATAGGGAGCTCCTACGAGCAGTACTTC.

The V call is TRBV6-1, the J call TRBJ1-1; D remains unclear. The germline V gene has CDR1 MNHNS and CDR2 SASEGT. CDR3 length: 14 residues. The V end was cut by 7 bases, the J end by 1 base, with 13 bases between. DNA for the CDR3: TGTGCCAGCAAGTTTGATCGGGGGAACACTGAAGCTTTCTTT. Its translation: CASKFDRGNTEAFF.